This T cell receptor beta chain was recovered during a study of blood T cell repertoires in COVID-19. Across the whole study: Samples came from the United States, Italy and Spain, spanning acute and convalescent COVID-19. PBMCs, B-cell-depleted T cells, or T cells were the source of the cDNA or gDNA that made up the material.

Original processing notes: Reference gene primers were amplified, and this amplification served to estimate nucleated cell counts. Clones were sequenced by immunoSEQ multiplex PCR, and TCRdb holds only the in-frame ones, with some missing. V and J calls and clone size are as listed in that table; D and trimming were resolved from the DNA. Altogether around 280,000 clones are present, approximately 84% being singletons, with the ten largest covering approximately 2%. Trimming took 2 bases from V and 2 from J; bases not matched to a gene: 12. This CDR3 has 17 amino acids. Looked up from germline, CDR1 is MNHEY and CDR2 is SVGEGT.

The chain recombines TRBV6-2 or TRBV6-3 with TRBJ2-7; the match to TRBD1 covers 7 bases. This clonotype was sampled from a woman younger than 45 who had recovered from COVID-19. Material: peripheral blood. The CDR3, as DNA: TGTGCCAGCAGTTACCCCCGGGCCCCCGGGACAGCCTACGAGCAGTACTTC. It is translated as CASSYPRAPGTAYEQYF.